These T cell receptor beta chains were read from a single sample in a study of cytomegalovirus exposure and HLA in healthy donors. Clones were read by immunoSEQ multiplex PCR, and TCRdb kept only the in-frame ones, dropping some. The sample lists over 85,000 clones, approximately 93% occurring once. Sequencing was performed on PBMCs. All receptors derive from a woman in her thirties in good health and CMV-seropositive. CDR3s include the opening cysteine and the closing phenylalanine or tryptophan. Fields, in order: J gene, clone size, V gene, D gene, CDR3 protein, CDR3 DNA. D genes are given only for firm matches. Clone size is given for some rows only: seen once, a few or many times, or a class if the clone is expanded.

TRBJ2-3	.	TRBV7-8	TRBD1	CASSPQGASTDTQYF	TGTGCCAGCAGCCCGCAGGGGGCTAGCACAGATACGCAGTATTTT
TRBJ2-3	.	TRBV18	.	CASSPVSPGRGRTDTQYF	TGTGCCAGCTCACCAGTATCACCGGGGCGGGGACGCACAGATACGCAGTATTTT
TRBJ2-1	.	TRBV19	TRBD2	CASNSLPGLKNNEQFF	TGTGCCAGTAACTCATTACCGGGACTAAAAAACAATGAGCAGTTCTTC
TRBJ2-7	.	TRBV10-3	TRBD2	CAIWDLAGGPSGEQYF	TGTGCCATCTGGGACCTAGCGGGAGGGCCCTCAGGAGAGCAGTACTTC
TRBJ1-2	.	TRBV2	.	CASSPQSGYTF	TGTGCCAGCAGCCCTCAGTCCGGCTACACCTTC
TRBJ2-5	.	TRBV7-2	TRBD2	CASSLAGTSGNQETQYF	TGTGCCAGCAGCTTAGCCGGGACTAGCGGGAACCAAGAGACCCAGTACTTC
TRBJ1-5	.	TRBV19	.	CASSIGVWSDNQPQHF	TGTGCCAGTAGTATAGGAGTCTGGTCCGACAATCAGCCCCAGCATTTT
TRBJ2-1	.	TRBV5-4	TRBD2	CASSPEPSGRAFGDEQFF	TGTGCCAGCAGCCCGGAGCCTAGCGGGAGGGCCTTTGGCGATGAGCAGTTCTTC
TRBJ2-1	.	TRBV18	TRBD2	CASSPTSGRSNEQFF	TGTGCCAGCTCACCAACTAGCGGGAGATCCAATGAGCAGTTCTTC
TRBJ1-1	.	TRBV5-1	.	CASSRYRGSSTEAFF	TGCGCCAGCAGCCGGTACCGGGGGTCAAGCACTGAAGCTTTCTTT
TRBJ1-2	.	TRBV19	.	CASYRVSYGYTF	TGTGCCTCGTACAGGGTCTCCTATGGCTACACCTTC
TRBJ1-1	.	TRBV5-5	.	CASSFVRGDTEAFF	TGTGCCAGCAGCTTTGTAAGGGGTGACACTGAAGCTTTCTTT
TRBJ2-2	.	TRBV19	TRBD2	CASTRKPGLAGGGNTGELFF	TGTGCCAGTACCCGAAAGCCGGGACTAGCGGGAGGTGGGAACACCGGGGAGCTGTTTTTT
TRBJ2-7	.	TRBV2	TRBD2	CASSDRGVSGRPRSSYEQYF	TGTGCCAGCAGTGATAGGGGTGTTAGCGGGAGGCCGAGAAGCTCCTACGAGCAGTACTTC
TRBJ2-1	.	TRBV6-6	.	CASSYSGSHNEQFF	TGTGCCAGCAGTTACTCGGGCTCTCACAATGAGCAGTTCTTC
TRBJ1-4	.	TRBV5-1	TRBD1	CASSLGQGTNEKLFF	TGCGCCAGCAGCTTGGGACAGGGGACTAATGAAAAACTGTTTTTT
TRBJ1-1	once	TRBV6-1	.	CASSLGPNTEAFF	TGTGCCAGCAGCTTGGGCCCGAACACTGAAGCTTTCTTT
TRBJ2-2	.	TRBV15	TRBD2	CATSRDIGTSGVRSGELFF	TGTGCCACCAGCAGAGATATTGGGACTAGCGGGGTCAGGTCCGGGGAGCTGTTTTTT
TRBJ1-5	.	TRBV5-1	.	CASSLGGGDNQPQHF	TGCGCCAGCAGCCTGGGCGGGGGCGATAATCAGCCCCAGCATTTT
TRBJ2-1	.	TRBV18	.	CASSPRTGDDNEQFF	TGTGCCAGCTCACCACGAACAGGTGACGACAATGAGCAGTTCTTC
TRBJ1-1	.	TRBV4-3	TRBD1	CASSQTYRGTEAFF	TGCGCCAGCAGCCAAACGTACAGGGGTACTGAAGCTTTCTTT
TRBJ2-3	.	TRBV6-4	TRBD2	CASSDTTSGLSTDTQYF	TGTGCCAGCAGTGACACCACTAGCGGATTAAGCACAGATACGCAGTATTTT
TRBJ2-4	.	TRBV6-5	.	CASSYGGQGIDIQYF	TGTGCCAGCAGTTACGGCGGCCAGGGTATTGACATTCAGTACTTC
TRBJ2-1	.	TRBV18	TRBD1	CASSLGQFYNEQFF	TGTGCCAGCTCACTGGGACAGTTTTACAATGAGCAGTTCTTC
TRBJ2-2	.	TRBV4-2	TRBD1	CASSPGQGAPVIITGELFF	TGTGCCAGCAGCCCTGGACAGGGGGCCCCCGTGATTATCACCGGGGAGCTGTTTTTT
TRBJ1-1	.	TRBV28	TRBD1	CASSSNRGGTEAFF	TGTGCCAGCAGTTCGAACAGGGGAGGCACTGAAGCTTTCTTT
TRBJ1-3	.	TRBV2	TRBD1	CASSVDRSSGNTIYF	TGTGCCAGCAGTGTGGACAGGAGCTCTGGAAACACCATATATTTT
TRBJ2-1	.	TRBV28	TRBD1	CASSFKQGRLWDDEQFF	TGTGCCAGCAGTTTCAAACAGGGGCGGCTATGGGACGATGAGCAGTTCTTC
TRBJ2-2	.	TRBV7-9	.	CASSYSQAGELFF	TGTGCCAGCAGCTATTCGCAGGCCGGGGAGCTGTTTTTT
TRBJ2-5	.	TRBV28	.	CASRSGGVGETQYF	TGTGCCAGCAGAAGCGGCGGGGTCGGGGAGACCCAGTACTTC
TRBJ2-2	.	TRBV28	.	CASSSRTTRGQNTGELFF	TGTGCCAGCAGTTCCCGAACGACCCGAGGGCAGAACACCGGGGAGCTGTTTTTT
TRBJ1-2	.	TRBV6-5	.	CASSYTGYGYTF	TGTGCCAGCAGCTACACAGGCTATGGCTACACCTTC
TRBJ1-2	.	TRBV5-1	.	CASSPEARGSDGYTF	TGCGCCAGCAGCCCCGAGGCGCGCGGATCCGATGGCTACACCTTC
TRBJ1-2	.	TRBV28	.	CASSGGGAYGYTF	TGTGCCAGCAGTGGGGGAGGGGCCTATGGCTACACCTTC
TRBJ2-1	.	TRBV6-5	.	CASSWTDSYNEQFF	TGTGCCAGCAGTTGGACTGACTCCTACAATGAGCAGTTCTTC
TRBJ2-1	.	TRBV10-3	.	CAISEGRLSSYNEQFF	TGTGCCATCAGTGAGGGGAGACTGTCCTCCTACAATGAGCAGTTCTTC
TRBJ2-2	.	TRBV7-3	.	CASSLTRLTGELFF	TGTGCCAGCAGCTTAACACGACTCACCGGGGAGCTGTTTTTT
TRBJ2-7	.	TRBV27	TRBD2	CASSLLAGGLLGEQYF	TGTGCCAGCAGTTTACTAGCGGGAGGGCTTTTAGGCGAGCAGTACTTC
TRBJ1-1	.	TRBV30	TRBD1	CAWSGDRAAEAFF	TGTGCCTGGAGTGGTGACAGGGCCGCTGAAGCTTTCTTT
TRBJ2-7	once	TRBV28	TRBD1	CASSFNFMDRGYEQYF	TGTGCCAGCAGTTTTAATTTTATGGACAGGGGCTACGAGCAGTACTTC
TRBJ2-1	.	TRBV2	TRBD2	CASSDGLAEAYNEQFF	TGTGCCAGCAGTGACGGACTAGCGGAGGCCTACAATGAGCAGTTCTTC
TRBJ2-7	.	TRBV7-9	.	CATTPPLSSYEQYF	TGTGCCACCACCCCTCCCCTGAGCTCCTACGAGCAGTACTTC
TRBJ1-1	.	TRBV27	.	CASSLLFRRSGYTEAFF	TGTGCCAGCAGTTTATTATTCCGGCGGTCGGGTTACACTGAAGCTTTCTTT
TRBJ2-1	.	TRBV6-1	.	CASSENSLSSYNEQFF	TGTGCCAGCAGTGAAAACTCCCTGAGCTCCTACAATGAGCAGTTCTTC
TRBJ2-6	.	TRBV2	TRBD1	CASSVDRDSGANVLTF	TGTGCCAGCAGCGTAGACAGGGACTCTGGGGCCAACGTCCTGACTTTC
TRBJ2-3	.	TRBV5-1	TRBD2	CASSPSPGLAADTQYF	TGCGCCAGCAGCCCATCACCGGGACTAGCAGCAGATACGCAGTATTTT
TRBJ2-2	.	TRBV2	.	CASSESSWFGGGELFF	TGTGCCAGCAGTGAATCCTCTTGGTTCGGAGGCGGGGAGCTGTTTTTT
TRBJ2-6	.	TRBV11-2	.	CASSSPRAGANVLTF	TGTGCCAGCAGTTCGCCCAGGGCTGGGGCCAACGTCCTGACTTTC